This T cell receptor beta chain was obtained from a study of shared T cell receptors in the human thymus. A remark on this clone: Distinct nucleotide sequences in the sample also encode this CDR3.

V dropped 5 bases and J dropped 2 bases, with 19 bases sitting between them. The CDR3 spans 16 residues. Germline values: CDR1 MDHEN, CDR2 SYDVKM. Sequencing was performed with immunoSEQ multiplex PCR; in TCRdb, only in-frame clones are kept and a portion is missing. The profile shows roughly 660,000 clones, 88% of them singletons. The same specimen was also included in a second study, on human thymus T cells. This second study says: Corrective surgery for congenital heart defects was being performed on the healthy Finnish infants who were the donors. Corrective cardiac surgery supplied the resected thymus tissue. The authors found apparently biased V and J gene usage in thymic and blood repertoires. Related research described strongly overlapping thymic repertoires in unrelated people.

The sequenced sample consisted of thymocytes. The chain recombines TRBV28 with TRBJ2-7; D is uncertain. The TCR was taken from a boy younger than two with a congenital heart defect. CDR3 protein: CASSPPASRHPYEQYF. The CDR3 DNA is TGTGCCAGCAGTCCCCCCGCGAGCCGACATCCCTACGAGCAGTACTTC. Variable domain in full (rest from reference TRBV28 and TRBJ2-7): DVKVTQSSRYLVKRTGEKVFLECVQDMDHENMFWYRQDPGLGLRLIYFSYDVKMKEKGDIPEGYSVSREKKERFSLILESASTNQTSMYLCASSPPASRHPYEQYFGPGTRLTVT.